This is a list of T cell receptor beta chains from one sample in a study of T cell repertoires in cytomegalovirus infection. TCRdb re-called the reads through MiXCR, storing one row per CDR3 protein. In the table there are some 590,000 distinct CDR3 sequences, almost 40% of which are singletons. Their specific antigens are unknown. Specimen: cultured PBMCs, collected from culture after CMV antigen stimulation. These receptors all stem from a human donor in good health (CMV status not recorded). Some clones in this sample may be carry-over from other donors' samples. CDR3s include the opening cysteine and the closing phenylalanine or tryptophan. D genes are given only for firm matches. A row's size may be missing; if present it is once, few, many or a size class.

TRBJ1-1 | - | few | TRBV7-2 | TGTGCCAGCAGCTTAGTTGGGGGGAGTACTGAAGCTTTCTTT | CASSLVGGSTEAFF
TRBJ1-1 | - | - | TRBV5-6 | TGTGCCAGCAGCTTAAACAGAAGAGGCCTACCGGCTTTCTTT | CASSLNRRGLPAFF
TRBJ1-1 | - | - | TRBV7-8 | TGTGCCAGCAGCTTATGGGCAGGGCTTCCTATTATGAACACTGAAGCTTTCTTT | CASSLWAGLPIMNTEAFF
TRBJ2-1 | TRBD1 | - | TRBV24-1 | TGTGCCACCAGTGACCCCGGACAGGGGGGCCATGAGCAGTTCTTC | CATSDPGQGGHEQFF
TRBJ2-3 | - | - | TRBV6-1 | TGTGCCAGCAGTGAAAGTTTAGCGGCGCACGGAGATACGCAGTATTTT | CASSESLAAHGDTQYF
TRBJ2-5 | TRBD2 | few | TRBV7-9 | TGTGCCAGCAGCTCAGGTCAAGTAGCGGGCCACCAAGAGACCCAGTACTTC | CASSSGQVAGHQETQYF
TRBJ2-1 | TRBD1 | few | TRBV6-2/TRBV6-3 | TGTGCCAGCAGCTCCATCCGCCCGGGACAGGGCCCCAACTACAATGAGCAGTTCTTC | CASSSIRPGQGPNYNEQFF
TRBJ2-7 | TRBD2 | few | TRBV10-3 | TGTGCCATCAAGCGGGAGGGCTCCTACGAGCAGTACTTC | CAIKREGSYEQYF
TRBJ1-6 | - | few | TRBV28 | TGTGCCAGCAGCCCCGGACAGAGAGATAATTCACCCCTCCACTTT | CASSPGQRDNSPLHF
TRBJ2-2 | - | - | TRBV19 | TGTGCCAGTAGTAAACACTCGAACACCGGGGAGCTGTTTTTT | CASSKHSNTGELFF
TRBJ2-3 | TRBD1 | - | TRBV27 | TGTGCCAGCAGGTCCCTAGGGACAGGGTCAGATACGCAGTATTTT | CASRSLGTGSDTQYF
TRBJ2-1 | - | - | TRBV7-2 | TGTGCCAGCAGCTCGTCTCCTCGGAATGAGCAGTTCTTC | CASSSSPRNEQFF
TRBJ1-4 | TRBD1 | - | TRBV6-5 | TGTGCCAGCAGTTACCGACAGGGACGGCCTAATGAAAAACTGTTTTTT | CASSYRQGRPNEKLFF
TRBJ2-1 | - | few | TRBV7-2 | TGTGCCAGCAGCTTAACCCCTACGGGGGGCGGAAATGAGCAGTTCTTC | CASSLTPTGGGNEQFF
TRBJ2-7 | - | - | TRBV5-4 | TGTGCCAGCAGCTTGGAGAGTCTCCACGAGCAGTACTTC | CASSLESLHEQYF
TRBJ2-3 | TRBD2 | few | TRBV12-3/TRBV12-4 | TGTGCCAGCAGTTTTGCACTAGCGTGGGAGAGAGATACGCAGTATTTT | CASSFALAWERDTQYF
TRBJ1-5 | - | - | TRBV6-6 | TGTGCCAGCATCACTGCCGGTCAGCCCCAGCATTTT | CASITAGQPQHF
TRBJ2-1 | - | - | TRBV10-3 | TGTGCCATCAGTGAGTCTCGTGGGAGAACCTCCTACAATGAGCAGTTCTTC | CAISESRGRTSYNEQFF
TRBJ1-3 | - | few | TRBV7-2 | TGTGCCAGCAGCGCGACTCGGAGCTCTGGAAACACCATATATTTT | CASSATRSSGNTIYF
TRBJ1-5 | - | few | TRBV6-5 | TGTGCCAGCAGGTTACACTATAGCAATCAGCCCCAGCATTTT | CASRLHYSNQPQHF
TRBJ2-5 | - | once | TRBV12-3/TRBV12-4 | TGTGCCAGCAGTCGTACGGGCCGGGGCAGAGAGACCCAGTACTTC | CASSRTGRGRETQYF
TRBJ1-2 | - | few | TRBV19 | TGTGCCAGTATGGGGGATGGTGGCTACACCTTC | CASMGDGGYTF
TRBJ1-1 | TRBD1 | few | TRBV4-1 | TGCGCCAGCAGCCACGACGACAGGGTAGGGACTGAAGCTTTCTTT | CASSHDDRVGTEAFF
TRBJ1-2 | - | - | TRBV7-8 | TGTGCCAGCAGCCCCACTCAAGCTAACTATGGCTACACCTTC | CASSPTQANYGYTF
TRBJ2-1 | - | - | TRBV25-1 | TGTGCCAGCAGTGACTCGACCGGGGGAAATGAGCAGTTCTTC | CASSDSTGGNEQFF
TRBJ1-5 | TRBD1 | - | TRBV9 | TGTGCCAGCAGCGCGGGCCAGGGGGCAACTCAGCCCCAGCATTTT | CASSAGQGATQPQHF
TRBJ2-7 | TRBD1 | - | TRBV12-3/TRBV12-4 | TGTGCCAGCAGTCAATACCGGGACAGCTCCTACGAGCAGTACTTC | CASSQYRDSSYEQYF
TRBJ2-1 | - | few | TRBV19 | TGTGCCAGTAGTATTCAGGCGGAGGGGGAGCAGTTCTTC | CASSIQAEGEQFF
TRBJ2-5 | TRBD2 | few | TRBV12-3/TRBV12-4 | TGTGCCAGCAGCACCCGGACTAGCGGGGAAGAGACCCAGTACTTC | CASSTRTSGEETQYF
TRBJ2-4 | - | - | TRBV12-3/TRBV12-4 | TGTGCCAGCAAGCTTAGCGAAGCCAAAAACATTCAGTACTTC | CASKLSEAKNIQYF
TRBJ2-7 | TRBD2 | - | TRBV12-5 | TGTGCTAGTGGTTTGGGACTAGCGCAGGCCTACGAGCAGTACTTC | CASGLGLAQAYEQYF
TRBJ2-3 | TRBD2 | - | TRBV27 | TGTGCCAGCAGTACCCCCTTTCTAGCGGGGGGTTCAGATACGCAGTATTTT | CASSTPFLAGGSDTQYF
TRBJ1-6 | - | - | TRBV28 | TGTGCCAGCAGTTTTCTTGCTGGACAACGAAATTCACCCCTCCACTTT | CASSFLAGQRNSPLHF
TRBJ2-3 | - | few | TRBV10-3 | TGTGCCATCAGTGATCGGCGGCCCCCCACAGATACGCAGTATTTT | CAISDRRPPTDTQYF
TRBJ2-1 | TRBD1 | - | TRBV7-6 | TGTGCCAGCAGCTCAAGACAGGGGTTCTACAATGAGCAGTTCTTC | CASSSRQGFYNEQFF
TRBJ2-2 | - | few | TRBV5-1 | TGCGCCAGCAGCGTGGGTTTGCTGGGGTCAGCGAACACCGGGGAGCTGTTTTTT | CASSVGLLGSANTGELFF
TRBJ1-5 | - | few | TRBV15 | TGTGCCACCAGCAGAGATGGGGAAGGTGGGTTTCAGCCCCAGCATTTT | CATSRDGEGGFQPQHF
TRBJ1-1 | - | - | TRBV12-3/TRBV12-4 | TGTGCCAGCAGTTTTTCTTCTTCAAGGGAAGCTTTCTTT | CASSFSSSREAFF
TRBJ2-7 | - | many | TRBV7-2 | TGTGCCAGCAGGACGACTAGTGGGCCCTACGAGCAGTACTTC | CASRTTSGPYEQYF